Sequencing of this T cell receptor beta chain was carried out in a study of T-cell reconstitution after alpha-beta-depleted transplantation in children. It was with unique molecular identifiers that the TCRbeta library was prepared. TCRdb processed the PCR reads anew with MiXCR; each CDR3 protein has one entry. The table shows roughly 300,000 distinct CDR3 sequences, with roughly 11% occurring only once. Findings of the study overall: By one year post-transplant, T-cell counts and diversity largely arose from T cells that were newly produced. Reported findings indicate that, about two months after transplant, alpha-beta T cells came from several hundred expanded clones, which were derived from non-depleted graft cells.

CDR3 length equals 12 residues. Trimming took 4 bases from V and 7 from J, leaving 11 bases between them. CDR1 is DFQATT, CDR2 SNEGSKA, per germline (reference sequence). This clonotype showed up many times. Its antigen is not known. The receptor's source is a male patient aged 2-15 years who had a stem cell transplant for chronic granulomatous disease, so the T cells may come from the graft donor. The sample consisted of peripheral blood, taken 180 days after TCRalphabeta/CD19-depleted stem cell transplant. The V gene is TRBV20-1, the J gene TRBJ1-5; D might be TRBD1 (6 bases). CDR3 nucleotide sequence: TGCAGTGCTACTCGGGGGGCCCAGCCCCAGCATTTT. It specifies CSATRGAQPQHF.